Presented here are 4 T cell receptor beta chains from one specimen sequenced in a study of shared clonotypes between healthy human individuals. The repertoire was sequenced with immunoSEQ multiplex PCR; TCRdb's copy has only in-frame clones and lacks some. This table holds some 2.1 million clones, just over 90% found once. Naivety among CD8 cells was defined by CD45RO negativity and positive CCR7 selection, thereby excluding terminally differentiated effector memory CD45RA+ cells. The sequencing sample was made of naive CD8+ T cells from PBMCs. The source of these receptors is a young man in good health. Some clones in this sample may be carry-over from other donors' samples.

CDR3 DNA: TGTGCCAGCGGACAGAGCCAAGAGACCCAGTACTTC. Residues: CASGQSQETQYF. This chain joins TRBV6-5 and TRBJ2-5; a possible D gene is TRBD1 (6 bases). CDR1 MNHEY and CDR2 SVGAGI come from the germline V gene. Trimming shortened V by 8 bases and J by 1 base, and 8 bases separated the two germline ends. The CDR3 runs to 12 residues.

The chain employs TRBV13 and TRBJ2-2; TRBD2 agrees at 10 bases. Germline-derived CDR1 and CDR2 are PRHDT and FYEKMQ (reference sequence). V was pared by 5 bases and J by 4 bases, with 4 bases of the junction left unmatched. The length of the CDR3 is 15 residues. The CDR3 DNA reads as TGTGCCAGCAGCCAGCGACTAGCGGGCACCGGGGAGCTGTTTTTT. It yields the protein CASSQRLAGTGELFF.

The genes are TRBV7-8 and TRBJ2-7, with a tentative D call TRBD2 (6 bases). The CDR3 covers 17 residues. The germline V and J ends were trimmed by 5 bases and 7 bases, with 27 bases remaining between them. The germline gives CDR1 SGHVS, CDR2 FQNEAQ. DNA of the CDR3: TGTGCCAGCAGCACCTCTACCGGGTCGCCGGGAGCTTTGGAGCAGTACTTC. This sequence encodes CASSTSTGSPGALEQYF. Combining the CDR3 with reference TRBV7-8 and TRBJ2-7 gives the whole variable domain GAGVSQSPRYKVAKRGQDVALRCDPISGHVSLFWYQQALGQGPEFLTYFQNEAQLDKSGLPSDRFFAERPEGSVSTLKIQRTQQEDSAVYLCASSTSTGSPGALEQYFGPGTRLTVT.

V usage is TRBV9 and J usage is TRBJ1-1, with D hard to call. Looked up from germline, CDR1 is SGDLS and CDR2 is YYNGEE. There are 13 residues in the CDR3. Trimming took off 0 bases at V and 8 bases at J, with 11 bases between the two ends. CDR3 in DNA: TGTGCCAGCAGCGTAGAAGGGTTCCCCGAAGCTTTCTTT. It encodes CASSVEGFPEAFF.